The clone carrying this T cell receptor beta chain was seen just once. TCRdb recomputed calls from the RACE reads with MiXCR, one row per CDR3 protein. This sample yields 150,000 to 200,000 distinct CDR3 sequences, of which approximately 29% are seen a single time; 2.5% to 3.5% belongs to the top ten. This record belongs to a study of human T cells and chemical hapten exposure. Time point here: pre-sensitization, week 0. Treatment reported: therapeutic diphenylcyclopropenone sensitization with weekly scalp DPC. Looked up from germline, CDR1 is SQVTM and CDR2 is ANQGSEA. The V end was cut by 4 bases, the J end by 5 bases, with 11 bases between. The CDR3 length is 12 residues.

The sequencing used whole blood, collected in connection with sensitization to the hapten diphenylcyclopropenone (DPC). The clonotype comes from a woman in her 30s with alopecia areata. Some clones in this sample may be carry-over from other donors' samples. The chain uses TRBV29-1 and TRBJ1-1; possibly TRBD1 for D (6 bases). CDR3 residues: CSVGGGQTEAFF. CDR3 in DNA: TGCAGCGTTGGAGGGGGGCAAACTGAAGCTTTCTTT.